What follows are 27 T cell receptor beta chains derived from one specimen sequenced in a study of blood T cell repertoires in COVID-19. Here immunoSEQ multiplex PCR was the method, and the copy in TCRdb shows in-frame clones only, minus some. Of over 350,000 clones listed, over 75% are singletons. Sequencing was carried out using PBMCs or T cells enriched from blood (not recorded which). The source is a young woman with acute COVID-19.

This sequence joins TRBV2 and TRBJ2-3; D may be TRBD1 (6 bases). The CDR3 contains 18 residues. Deletions cut 7 bases from V and 2 bases from J, with 25 bases between. CDR1 is SNHLY and CDR2 is FYNNEI in the germline V gene. CDR3: CASKSRGVSRVVTDTQYF. The CDR3 DNA reads as TGTGCCAGCAAGAGCAGGGGAGTTTCCCGGGTCGTCACAGATACGCAGTATTTT. Variable domain in full (rest from reference TRBV2 and TRBJ2-3): EPEVTQTPSHQVTQMGQEVILRCVPISNHLYFYWYRQILGQKVEFLVSFYNNEISEKSEIFDDQFSVERPDGSNFTLKIRSTKLEDSAMYFCASKSRGVSRVVTDTQYFGPGTRLTVL.

The CDR3 loop is CASSFLTANTGELFF. The CDR3 coding sequence is TGTGCCAGCAGCTTTCTGACTGCGAACACCGGGGAGCTGTTTTTT. The chain couples TRBV7-9 to TRBJ2-2; D is uncertain. The CDR3 runs to 15 residues. The V end lost 3 bases, the J end lost 0 bases, and 8 bases lay between the germline ends. Germline lookup yields CDR1 SEHNR and CDR2 FQNEAQ (reference sequence).

The chain joins TRBV11-2 to TRBJ1-2, with TRBD1 as a possible D gene (6 bases). CDR3 length equals 15 residues. The germline V gene encodes CDR1 SGHAT and CDR2 FQNNGV. Trimming removed 1 base from V and 3 bases from J, with 12 bases in between. The CDR3: CASSLGPTGDYGYTF. DNA of the CDR3: TGTGCCAGCAGCTTAGGCCCGACAGGAGACTATGGCTACACCTTC.

The chain has TRBV5-5 and TRBJ1-5, with no clear D. V was clipped by 0 bases and J by 5 bases, with 15 bases between them. The CDR3 sequence is 16 residues long. CDR1 is SGHKS and CDR2 is YYEKEE in the germline V gene (reference sequence). The CDR3 DNA follows: TGTGCCAGCAGCTTGGTTTGGGGAGCCGACCATCAGCCCCAGCATTTT. As protein: CASSLVWGADHQPQHF.

The genes are TRBV5-5 and TRBJ1-5, with 9 bases fitting TRBD1. J was trimmed by 16 bases and V by 3 bases; bases with no gene match: 14. Germline CDR1 is SGHKS and CDR2 is YYEKEE (reference sequence). The CDR3 sequence is 14 residues long. As DNA, the CDR3 is TGTGCCAGCAGCTACCACGGACAGGGGACGGAGGAACATTTT. Translation: CASSYHGQGTEEHF. Based on the CDR3 plus reference TRBV5-5 and TRBJ1-5, the full variable domain is DAGVTQSPTHLIKTRGQQVTLRCSPISGHKSVSWYQQVLGQGPQFIFQYYEKEERGRGNFPDRFSARQFPNYSSELNVNALLLGDSALYLCASSYHGQGTEEHFGDGTRLSIL.

This sequence joins TRBV5-6 and TRBJ1-4, with D maybe TRBD1 (6 bases). CDR1 and CDR2 from the germline V gene are SGHDT and YYEEEE. This CDR3 has 14 residues. V was cut by 4 bases and J by 4 bases, with 11 bases left in between. The CDR3 loop reads CASSTSGVNEKLFF. The CDR3 DNA is TGTGCCAGCAGCACATCAGGGGTTAATGAAAAACTGTTTTTT.

This clone was observed a single time. This sequence joins TRBV28 and TRBJ2-5; the D gene is possibly TRBD1 (6 bases). The CDR3 has 17 residues. Trimming shortened V by 7 bases and J by 3 bases, and 24 bases separated the two germline ends. Germline lookup yields CDR1 MDHEN and CDR2 SYDVKM. CDR3 sequence reads: CASTPTGSPRGKETQYF. CDR3 nucleotide sequence: TGTGCCAGCACCCCGACTGGGAGTCCCAGGGGAAAAGAGACCCAGTACTTC.

The chain is built from TRBV19 and TRBJ1-2, with D uncertain. The V and J ends lost 3 bases and 4 bases respectively, with 9 bases between them. The CDR3 totals 13 residues. Germline V gene lookup returns CDR1 LNHDA and CDR2 SQIVND (reference sequence). The CDR3 loop reads CASSINSLYGYTF. The CDR3 coding sequence is TGTGCCAGTAGTATTAACAGCCTCTATGGCTACACCTTC.

V is TRBV30 and J is TRBJ2-2, with 8 bases aligning to TRBD1. The CDR3 sequence is 13 residues long. Germline V CDR1 and CDR2: GTSNPN, SVGIG (reference sequence). J lost 4 bases, V lost 6 bases, and 4 bases had no gene match. The CDR3 protein is CACHQGATGELFF. The DNA of the CDR3 is TGTGCCTGTCATCAGGGGGCCACCGGGGAGCTGTTTTTT.

The chain employs TRBV30 and TRBJ1-2; TRBD1 is a possible D gene (5 bases). With 3 bases removed from V and 0 bases from J, the gap between germline ends came to 20 bases. The CDR3 sequence is 17 residues long. The V gene's germline CDR1 is GTSNPN and CDR2 SVGIG (reference sequence). CDR3 DNA: TGTGCCTGGAGATCGAAAATTAAGACAGCCTCTAACTATGGCTACACCTTC. This codes for CAWRSKIKTASNYGYTF.

The V gene is TRBV2, the J gene TRBJ1-1, with 7 bases identical to TRBD1. The CDR3 has 15 amino acids. Germline V gene data show CDR1 as SNHLY and CDR2 as FYNNEI. V lost 3 bases, J lost 0 bases, and 4 bases stayed unmatched. The CDR3 DNA reads TGTGCCAGCAGTGAGCAGGGACAGATGAACACTGAAGCTTTCTTT. This translates into CASSEQGQMNTEAFF.

This chain links TRBV6-2 or TRBV6-3 with TRBJ2-1; D may be TRBD2 (5 bases). This CDR3 contains 12 residues. Germline V gives CDR1 MNHEY, CDR2 SVGEGT. With 2 bases removed from V and 8 bases from J, the gap between germline ends came to 7 bases. CDR3 DNA sequence: TGTGCCAGCAGTTACAGTAGCGATGAGCAGTTCTTC. Translated, it gives CASSYSSDEQFF.

The rearrangement joins TRBV7-9 to TRBJ2-3; 7 nucleotides match TRBD1. Trimming removed 5 bases from V and 4 bases from J; junction bases left unmatched: 6. The CDR3 spans 14 residues. Per germline, CDR1 SEHNR and CDR2 FQNEAQ (reference sequence). The CDR3 nucleotides read TGTGCCAGCAGCCCGGGACAGTTGCCAGATACGCAGTATTTT. Translating it yields CASSPGQLPDTQYF.

The chain is built from TRBV2 and TRBJ2-7; D is possibly TRBD1 (7 bases). The CDR3 has 14 residues. Between the trimmed V and J ends, which lost 6 bases and 0 bases, there was a span of 12 bases. The germline V gene has CDR1 SNHLY and CDR2 FYNNEI. CDR3 sequence reads: CASRRDSTSYEQYF. CDR3 sequence (DNA): TGTGCCAGCAGGCGGGACAGTACCTCCTACGAGCAGTACTTC. Complete variable domain (other parts from reference TRBV2 and TRBJ2-7): EPEVTQTPSHQVTQMGQEVILRCVPISNHLYFYWYRQILGQKVEFLVSFYNNEISEKSEIFDDQFSVERPDGSNFTLKIRSTKLEDSAMYFCASRRDSTSYEQYFGPGTRLTVT.

The chain joins TRBV7-9 to TRBJ1-6; no firm D call. V was clipped by 5 bases and J by 3 bases, with 11 bases between them. CDR1 is SEHNR, CDR2 FQNEAQ, per germline (reference sequence). The CDR3 runs to 15 residues. The CDR3 protein is CASSLTGIYNSPLHF. Here the CDR3 DNA reads TGTGCCAGCAGCCTAACGGGGATCTATAATTCACCCCTCCACTTT.

Of note for this clone: With a much larger clone just one base away, this may be a read error. The rearrangement joins TRBV13 to TRBJ1-6, with D uncertain. This CDR3 spans 15 amino acids. Per the germline V gene, CDR1 is PRHDT and CDR2 is FYEKMQ (reference sequence). The V gene lost 6 bases and the J gene lost 0 bases, with 9 bases spanning the gap. The CDR3 sequence is CASRFGSSYNSPLHF. For the CDR3, the DNA is TGTGCCAGCAGGTTCGGGAGCTCCTATAATTCACCCCTCCACTTT.

This clone has a handful of counts. DNA for the CDR3: TGCGCCAGCCGGGTAGCGGGGGAGACCGGGGAGCTGTTTTTT. Translating gives CASRVAGETGELFF. The rearrangement joins TRBV5-1 to TRBJ2-2; 9 bases map to TRBD2. Per the germline V gene, CDR1 is SGHRS and CDR2 is YFSETQ. V shed 7 bases, J shed 5 bases, and the junction held 6 bases outside the gene matches. This CDR3 is 14 amino acids long.

The chain joins TRBV7-6 to TRBJ1-2; a weak D match, TRBD1 (5 bases). This CDR3 is 15 amino acids long. Trimming cost V 5 bases and J 3 bases, with 16 bases left between them. CDR1 is SGHVS and CDR2 is FNYEAQ in the germline V gene. This chain's CDR3 is CASSPKGPKDYGYTF. Written as DNA, the CDR3 is TGTGCCAGCAGCCCCAAGGGGCCCAAGGACTATGGCTACACCTTC.

The chain links TRBV6-1 to TRBJ1-2; 8 bases line up with TRBD1. This CDR3 has 15 residues. The V gene end was trimmed by 0 bases and the J gene end by 6 bases; junction bases not matched to a gene: 6. Germline V gene sequence: CDR1 MNHNS, CDR2 SASEGT. The CDR3 loop reads CASSEASGGVDGYTF. DNA for the CDR3: TGTGCCAGCAGTGAAGCGTCAGGGGGCGTCGATGGCTACACCTTC.

This chain joins TRBV19 and TRBJ1-1, with 8 bases identical to TRBD1. The CDR3 runs to 15 residues. Losses at the gene ends were 3 bases for V and 1 base for J; bases not matched to a gene: 4. Germline V lookup: CDR1 LNHDA, CDR2 SQIVND (reference sequence). CDR3 DNA sequence: TGTGCCAGTAGTATCGGACAGGGATGGAACACTGAAGCTTTCTTT. As protein: CASSIGQGWNTEAFF.

The table lists this clone with a count of one. The gene calls are TRBV7-8 and TRBJ2-7; D is ambiguous. Germline CDR1 reads SGHVS; CDR2 reads FQNEAQ. The CDR3 spans 16 residues. Trimming took 6 bases from V and 0 from J, leaving 18 bases between them. The CDR3 here is CASRVNADSHSYEQYF. Written as DNA, the CDR3 is TGTGCCAGCAGAGTAAACGCAGACTCCCACTCCTACGAGCAGTACTTC.

This clone was observed a few times. V is TRBV5-1 and J is TRBJ1-1, with TRBD1 matching 8 bases. Losses at the gene ends were 1 base for V and 4 bases for J; bases not matched to a gene: 12. Germline CDR1 is SGHRS and CDR2 is YFSETQ. This CDR3 contains 17 residues. The CDR3 DNA is TGCGCCAGCAGCTTGCCCCATGGACAGGGCGAAAGCACTGAAGCTTTCTTT. Translated: CASSLPHGQGESTEAFF. Using reference TRBV5-1 and TRBJ1-1 for the parts outside the CDR3, the full variable domain is KAGVTQTPRYLIKTRGQQVTLSCSPISGHRSVSWYQQTPGQGLQFLFEYFSETQRNKGNFPGRFSGRQFSNSRSEMNVSTLELGDSALYLCASSLPHGQGESTEAFFGQGTRLTVV.

This chain uses TRBV2 with TRBJ2-5; 9 positions agree with TRBD2. Per germline, CDR1 SNHLY and CDR2 FYNNEI. The CDR3 is made up of 15 amino acids. V was clipped by 2 bases and J by 2 bases; unmatched bases: 3. The CDR3 coding sequence is TGTGCCAGCAGTGAAAATAGCGGGGGACAAGAGACCCAGTACTTC. Translation: CASSENSGGQETQYF.

V is TRBV4-1 and J is TRBJ1-4; D is uncertain. The CDR3 contains 11 residues. Germline V gene data show CDR1 as MGHRA and CDR2 as YSYEKL. With 1 base removed from V and 14 bases from J, the gap between germline ends came to 8 bases. CDR3: CASSQGQRLFF. The CDR3 region has the DNA TGCGCCAGCAGCCAAGGGCAGAGGCTGTTTTTT.

CDR3 sequence reads: CASSLQGGSYEQYF. In nucleotides, the CDR3 is TGTGCCAGCAGCCTACAGGGTGGATCCTACGAGCAGTACTTC. This chain uses TRBV5-6 with TRBJ2-7; maybe TRBD1 (6 bases). Per germline, CDR1 SGHDT and CDR2 YYEEEE. V was shortened by 4 bases and J by 1 base, with 12 bases between the two germline ends. This CDR3 region has 14 residues.

This rearrangement joins TRBV5-1 to TRBJ1-2; D perhaps matches TRBD1 (5 bases). This CDR3 region has 15 residues. Germline CDR1 SGHRS, CDR2 YFSETQ. The V end was cut by 4 bases, the J end by 8 bases, with 21 bases between. DNA of the CDR3: TGCGCCAGCAGCCCGGGCCCGGCGGGGGAGCAAGGCTACACCTTC. This codes for CASSPGPAGEQGYTF.

CDR3 nucleotide sequence: TGTGCCAGTAGTTCCCTGGAACACAGCCCAATTAACTATGGCTACACCTTC. Its translation: CASSSLEHSPINYGYTF. The chain employs TRBV19 and TRBJ1-2; D unclear. The CDR3 consists of 17 residues. Looked up from germline, CDR1 is LNHDA and CDR2 is SQIVND (reference sequence). V shed 5 bases and J shed 1 base, with 20 bases lying between them.